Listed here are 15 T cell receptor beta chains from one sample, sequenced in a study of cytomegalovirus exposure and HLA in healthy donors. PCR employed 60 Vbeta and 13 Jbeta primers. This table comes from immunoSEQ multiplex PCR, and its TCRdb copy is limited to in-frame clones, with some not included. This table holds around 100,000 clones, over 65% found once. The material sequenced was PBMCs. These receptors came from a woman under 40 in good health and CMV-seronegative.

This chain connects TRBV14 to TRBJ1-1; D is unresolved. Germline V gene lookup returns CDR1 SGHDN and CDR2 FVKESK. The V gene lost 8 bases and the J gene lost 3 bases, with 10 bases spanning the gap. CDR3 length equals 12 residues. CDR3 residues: CASRGSYTEAFF. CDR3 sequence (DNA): TGTGCCAGCCGAGGCAGTTACACTGAAGCTTTCTTT.

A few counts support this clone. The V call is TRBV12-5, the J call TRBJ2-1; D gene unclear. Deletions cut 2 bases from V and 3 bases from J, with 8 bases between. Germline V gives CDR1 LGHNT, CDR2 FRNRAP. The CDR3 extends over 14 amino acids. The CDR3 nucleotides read TGTGCTAGTGGTTTGAACAGCTTCTACAATGAGCAGTTCTTC. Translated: CASGLNSFYNEQFF.

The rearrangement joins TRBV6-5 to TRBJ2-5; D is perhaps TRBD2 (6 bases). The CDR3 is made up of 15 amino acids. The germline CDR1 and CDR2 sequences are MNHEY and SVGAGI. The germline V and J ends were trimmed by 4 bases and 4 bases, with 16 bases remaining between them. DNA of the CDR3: TGTGCCAGCAGTTTTGGGACTGGTAAAGGAGAGACCCAGTACTTC. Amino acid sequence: CASSFGTGKGETQYF.

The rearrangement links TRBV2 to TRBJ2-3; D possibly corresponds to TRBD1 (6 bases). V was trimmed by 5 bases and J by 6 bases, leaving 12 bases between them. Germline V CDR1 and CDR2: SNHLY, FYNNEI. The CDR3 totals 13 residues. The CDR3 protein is CASSRDTGDTQYF. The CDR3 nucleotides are TGTGCCAGCAGTCGGGACACCGGGGATACGCAGTATTTT.

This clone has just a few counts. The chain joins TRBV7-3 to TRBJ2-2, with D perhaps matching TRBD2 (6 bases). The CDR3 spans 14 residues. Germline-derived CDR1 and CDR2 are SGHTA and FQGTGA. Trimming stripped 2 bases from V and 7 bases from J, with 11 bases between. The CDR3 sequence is CASSLGASDGELFF. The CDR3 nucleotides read TGTGCCAGCAGCTTAGGGGCTAGCGACGGGGAGCTGTTTTTT.

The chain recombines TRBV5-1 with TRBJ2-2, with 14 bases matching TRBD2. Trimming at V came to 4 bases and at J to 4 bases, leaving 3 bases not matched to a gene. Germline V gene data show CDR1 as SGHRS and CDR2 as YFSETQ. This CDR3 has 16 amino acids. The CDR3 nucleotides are TGCGCCAGCAGCACGGGACTAGCGGGAGCCACCGGGGAGCTGTTTTTT. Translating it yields CASSTGLAGATGELFF.

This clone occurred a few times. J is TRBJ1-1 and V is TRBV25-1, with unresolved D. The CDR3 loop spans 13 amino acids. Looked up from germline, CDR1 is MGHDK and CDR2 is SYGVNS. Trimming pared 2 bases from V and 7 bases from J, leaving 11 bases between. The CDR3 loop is CASSENSGGEAFF. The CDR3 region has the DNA TGTGCCAGCAGTGAAAACAGTGGTGGTGAAGCTTTCTTT.

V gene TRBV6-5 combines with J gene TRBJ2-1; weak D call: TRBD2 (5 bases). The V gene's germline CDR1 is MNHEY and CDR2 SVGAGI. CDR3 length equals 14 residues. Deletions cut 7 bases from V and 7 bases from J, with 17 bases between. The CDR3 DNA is TGTGCCAGCACCACGAGGGTGGAAGCGAATGAGCAGTTCTTC. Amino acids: CASTTRVEANEQFF.

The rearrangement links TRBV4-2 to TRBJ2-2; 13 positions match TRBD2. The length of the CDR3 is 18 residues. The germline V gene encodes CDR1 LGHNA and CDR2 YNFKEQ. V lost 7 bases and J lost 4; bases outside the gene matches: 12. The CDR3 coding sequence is TGTGCCAGCAATCCACGCGGGACTAGCGGGGCTGGCACCGGGGAGCTGTTTTTT. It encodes CASNPRGTSGAGTGELFF.

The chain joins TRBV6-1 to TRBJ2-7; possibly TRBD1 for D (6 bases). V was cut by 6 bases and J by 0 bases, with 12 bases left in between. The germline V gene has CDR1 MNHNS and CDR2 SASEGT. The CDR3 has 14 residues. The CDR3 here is CASSDRDISYEQYF. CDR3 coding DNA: TGTGCCAGCAGCGACCGGGACATCTCCTACGAGCAGTACTTC.

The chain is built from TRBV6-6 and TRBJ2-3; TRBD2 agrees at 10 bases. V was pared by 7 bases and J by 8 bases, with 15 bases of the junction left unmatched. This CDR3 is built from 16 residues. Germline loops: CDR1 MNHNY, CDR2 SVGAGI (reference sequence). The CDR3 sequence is CASTSLAGGARATQYF. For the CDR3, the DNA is TGTGCCAGCACCTCATTAGCGGGGGGTGCCCGGGCTACGCAGTATTTT.

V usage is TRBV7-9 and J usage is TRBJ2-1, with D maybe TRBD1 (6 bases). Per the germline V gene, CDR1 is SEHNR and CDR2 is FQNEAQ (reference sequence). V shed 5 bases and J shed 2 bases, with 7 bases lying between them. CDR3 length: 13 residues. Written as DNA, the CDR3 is TGTGCCAGCAGCCAGGGGCCCTACAATGAGCAGTTCTTC. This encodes CASSQGPYNEQFF.

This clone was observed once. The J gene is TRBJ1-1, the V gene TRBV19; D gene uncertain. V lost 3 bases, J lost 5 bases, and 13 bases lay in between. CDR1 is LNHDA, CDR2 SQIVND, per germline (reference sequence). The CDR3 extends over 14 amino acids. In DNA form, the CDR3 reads TGTGCCAGTAGTATTGGAGGGAAGGATACTGAAGCTTTCTTT. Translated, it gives CASSIGGKDTEAFF.

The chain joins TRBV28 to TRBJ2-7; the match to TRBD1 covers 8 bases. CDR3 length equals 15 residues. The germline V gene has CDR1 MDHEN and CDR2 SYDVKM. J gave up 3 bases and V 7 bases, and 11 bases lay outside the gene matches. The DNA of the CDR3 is TGTGCCAGCACCCCCCAGGGGGCGCAGAACTACGAGCAGTACTTC. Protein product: CASTPQGAQNYEQYF.

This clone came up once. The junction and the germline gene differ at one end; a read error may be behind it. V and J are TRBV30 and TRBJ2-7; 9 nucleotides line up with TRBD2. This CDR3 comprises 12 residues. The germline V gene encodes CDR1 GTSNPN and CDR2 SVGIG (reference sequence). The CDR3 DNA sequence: TGTGCCTGGGGGACTAGCTCCCACGAGCAGTACTTC. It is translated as CAWGTSSHEQYF. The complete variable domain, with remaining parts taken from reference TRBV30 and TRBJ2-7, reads SQTIHQWPATLVQPVGSPLSLECTVEGTSNPNLYWYRQAAGRGLQLLFYSVGIGQISSEVPQNLSASRPQDRQFILSSKKLLLSDSGFYLCAWGTSSHEQYFGPGTRLTVT.